One sample yielded the 11 T cell receptor beta chains listed below, sequenced in a study of identical twins. Using its own MiXCR run on the 5' RACE reads, TCRdb lists one record per CDR3 protein. The sample lists 520,000 or so distinct CDR3 sequences, about 20% occurring once. These same data were also listed under a study on T cells expressing NK-cell markers.

The sample comprised CD4+ T cells sorted from blood. Receptor source: a woman aged 18-35 years in good health.

The chain couples TRBV7-6 to TRBJ2-7; 11 bases align to TRBD2. CDR3 length: 15 residues. Germline trimming cut 5 bases from V and 3 bases from J; bases unmatched to any gene: 6. Germline CDR1 SGHVS, CDR2 FNYEAQ. As DNA, the CDR3 is TGTGCCAGCAGCCAAACTAGCGGGGGTCGCTACGAGCAGTACTTC. The encoded protein is CASSQTSGGRYEQYF.

The chain employs TRBV10-3 and TRBJ1-1; tentatively, D is TRBD1 (6 bases). V was clipped by 8 bases and J by 0 bases, with 10 bases between them. The CDR3 extends over 13 amino acids. Germline V gene sequence: CDR1 ENHRY, CDR2 SYGVKD. CDR3 nucleotides: TGTGCCATCCGGACAGACATGAACACTGAAGCTTTCTTT. Translation: CAIRTDMNTEAFF.

The chain uses TRBV20-1 and TRBJ2-1, with 7 nucleotides matching TRBD2. The V segment lost 5 bases and the J segment 7 bases; nucleotides outside the gene matches: 14. This CDR3 has 15 residues. CDR1 DFQATT and CDR2 SNEGSKA come from the germline V gene (reference sequence). The CDR3 DNA follows: TGCAGTGCTCCGCACTGGGGCGGGAGCCGGAATGAGCAGTTCTTC. The encoded protein is CSAPHWGGSRNEQFF.

The gene calls are TRBV7-9 and TRBJ2-3; 12 nucleotides match TRBD2. Germline CDR1 and CDR2: SEHNR and FQNEAQ (reference sequence). The CDR3 is made up of 16 amino acids. V lost 5 bases, J lost 4 bases, and 7 bases stayed unmatched. CDR3 sequence (DNA): TGTGCCAGCAGCAGATCTAGCGGGAGGGTTCCAGATACGCAGTATTTT. Encoded protein: CASSRSSGRVPDTQYF. The variable domain in full, with the rest retrieved from reference TRBV7-9 and TRBJ2-3, is DTGVSQNPRHKITKRGQNVTFRCDPISEHNRLYWYRQTLGQGPEFLTYFQNEAQLEKSRLLSDRFSAERPKGSFSTLEIQRTEQGDSAMYLCASSRSSGRVPDTQYFGPGTRLTVL.

This clonotype occurred a few times. The chain has TRBV5-1 and TRBJ2-1, with D unresolved. The CDR3 consists of 14 residues. Trimming left V 0 bases short and J 5 bases short, with 9 bases between. Germline V gene lookup returns CDR1 SGHRS and CDR2 YFSETQ. The CDR3 here is CASSLEATDNEQFF. The CDR3 DNA follows: TGCGCCAGCAGCTTGGAAGCCACCGACAATGAGCAGTTCTTC.

This clonotype was seen only a few times. The CDR3: CSAIVAGRGNTIYF. The CDR3 nucleotides read TGCAGTGCTATCGTGGCAGGGAGGGGAAACACCATATATTTT. The chain couples TRBV20-1 to TRBJ1-3; maybe TRBD1 (5 bases). The germline gives CDR1 DFQATT, CDR2 SNEGSKA (reference sequence). Trimming removed 4 bases at V and 4 bases at J, with 14 bases between. CDR3 length: 14 amino acids.

This clonotype was observed at least ten times. The chain uses TRBV12-3 or TRBV12-4 and TRBJ2-4, with D possibly being TRBD2 (6 bases). CDR3 length: 15 residues. V shed 3 bases and J shed 1 base, with 10 bases lying between them. CDR3 coding DNA: TGTGCCAGCAGTTTGTGGGGGGAGGCCAAAAACATTCAGTACTTC. Its translation is CASSLWGEAKNIQYF.

This sequence joins TRBV5-1 and TRBJ2-1; 11 bases map to TRBD2. Trimming removed 3 bases from V and 7 bases from J; junction bases left unmatched: 9. CDR3 length: 16 amino acids. Germline lookup yields CDR1 SGHRS and CDR2 YFSETQ. Here the CDR3 reads CASSSVAGGRRNEQFF. The DNA for the CDR3 is TGCGCCAGCAGCTCCGTAGCGGGGGGGCGTAGGAATGAGCAGTTCTTC.

The J gene is TRBJ1-1, the V gene TRBV18; D is possibly TRBD1 (5 bases). Germline CDR1 and CDR2: KGHSH and LQKENI. V was shortened by 0 bases and J by 0 bases, with 5 bases between the two germline ends. This CDR3 has 14 residues. CDR3 nucleotide sequence: TGTGCCAGCTCACCACCGGGGGTGAACACTGAAGCTTTCTTT. Translating it yields CASSPPGVNTEAFF.

The V gene is TRBV5-6, the J gene TRBJ2-6, with D maybe TRBD1 (5 bases). The germline CDR1 and CDR2 sequences are SGHDT and YYEEEE. The CDR3 covers 15 residues. V lost 0 bases to trimming and J lost 3 bases, with 7 bases between them. CDR3 sequence reads: CASSLGGFGANVLTF. CDR3 nucleotide sequence: TGTGCCAGCAGCTTGGGGGGCTTTGGGGCCAACGTCCTGACTTTC.

This clonotype turned up a few times. V gene TRBV12-3 or TRBV12-4 combines with J gene TRBJ2-2; possible D gene TRBD1, 6 bases. V was clipped by 4 bases and J by 1 base, with 10 bases between them. The CDR3 contains 15 residues. The CDR3 nucleotides are TGTGCCAGCAGTTACTCGACAGGGAACACCGGGGAGCTGTTTTTT. This sequence encodes CASSYSTGNTGELFF.